These 31 T cell receptor beta chains share one sample of origin, sequenced in a study of CXCR3-negative and CXCR3-positive naive CD8 T cells. General observations from the study: Higher TRB CDR3 hydrophobicity marked CXCR3-positive naive cells relative to CXCR3-negative naive cells.

No cognate antigen is known for these TCRs. The TRB libraries of cDNA were built by UMI-labeled 5' RACE. Using the 5' RACE reads, TCRdb records one entry per CDR3 protein without DNA. This table lists 49,000 or so distinct CDR3 sequences. Sample: naive CXCR3+ CD8+ T cells from blood. The subset is: CD45RO-CCR7+CD27+CD95- naive CD8+ T cells expressing CXCR3 (TNR3+). The source is a human donor in good health. Some clones in this sample may be carry-over from other donors' samples.

The chain employs TRBV12-3 or TRBV12-4 and TRBJ1-2; TCRdb outputs TRBD1, but without DNA this stays unchecked. The CDR3 loop spans 13 amino acids. CDR3 region: CASAGTRIYGYTF.

V usage is TRBV14 and J usage is TRBJ1-2; the D call of TRBD1 rests on TCRdb alone, since no DNA is present to check it. The CDR3 has 17 amino acids. Looked up from germline, CDR1 is SGHDN and CDR2 is FVKESK. The CDR3 loop is CASSQEGFAARAYGYTF.

The chain employs TRBV11-2 and TRBJ1-1. Looked up from germline, CDR1 is SGHAT and CDR2 is FQNNGV. The CDR3 covers 14 residues. The CDR3 is CASSLPYLNTEAFF.

The V and J genes are TRBV5-1 and TRBJ2-3; lacking DNA, the TRBD1 call made by TCRdb goes unchecked. Per the germline V gene, CDR1 is SGHRS and CDR2 is YFSETQ. The CDR3 covers 16 residues. The CDR3 region is CASSLGGQGWTDTQYF.

The chain links TRBV14 to TRBJ2-7. The CDR3 contains 12 residues. Germline CDR1 SGHDN, CDR2 FVKESK. The CDR3 region is CASSLEDDEQYF.

This sequence joins TRBV6-4 and TRBJ1-1. The V gene's germline CDR1 is MRHNA and CDR2 SNTAGT. The CDR3 runs to 15 residues. CDR3 in amino acids: CASSDSPDGGTEAFF.

V gene TRBV6-2 or TRBV6-3 combines with J gene TRBJ1-5; TCRdb reports TRBD1, a call that lacks DNA to check it against. The CDR3 has 14 amino acids. Germline V CDR1 and CDR2: MNHEY, SVGEGT. The CDR3 is CASSYGQAYQPQHF.

The rearrangement uses TRBV7-9 and TRBJ1-6; TCRdb designates TRBD1, a call that cannot be tested without DNA. The CDR3 has 15 residues. The germline CDR1 and CDR2 sequences are SEHNR and FQNEAQ (reference sequence). CDR3 sequence reads: CASSQLQGYNSPLHF.

J is TRBJ1-1 and V is TRBV6-5. Per germline, CDR1 MNHEY and CDR2 SVGAGI. This CDR3 comprises 14 residues. CDR3: CASFIGFANAEAFF.

This chain uses TRBV5-1 with TRBJ2-6. The CDR3 covers 15 residues. The V gene's germline CDR1 is SGHRS and CDR2 YFSETQ. The chain's CDR3 is CASVKPGSGANVLTF.

This chain uses TRBV3-1 with TRBJ1-3; the D call of TRBD1 rests on TCRdb alone, since no DNA is present to check it. Germline-derived CDR1 and CDR2 are LGHDT and YNNKEL (reference sequence). The CDR3 extends over 15 amino acids. The CDR3 region is CASSPTGGPGNTIYF.

This chain connects TRBV29-1 to TRBJ1-2. CDR1 is SQVTM, CDR2 ANQGSEA, per germline. The CDR3 is 14 amino acids. The chain's CDR3 is CSVDPAAEYYGYTF.

The CDR3 sequence is CSFVTGEGTGELFF. This chain links TRBV20-1 with TRBJ2-2; with no DNA, the TCRdb D assignment of TRBD1 cannot be verified. Germline lookup yields CDR1 DFQATT and CDR2 SNEGSKA (reference sequence). The CDR3 sequence is 14 residues long.

The V call is TRBV29-1, the J call TRBJ2-2. The length of the CDR3 is 12 residues. Germline CDR1 SQVTM, CDR2 ANQGSEA. The CDR3 here is CSADLNTGELFF.

The genes are TRBV2 and TRBJ2-3; the D gene TCRdb calls, TRBD1, cannot be checked with no DNA. CDR1 and CDR2 from the germline V gene are SNHLY and FYNNEI. The length of the CDR3 is 16 residues. The chain's CDR3 is CASNRRGNLAQDTQYF.

V usage is TRBV7-9 and J usage is TRBJ1-5. Germline loops: CDR1 SEHNR, CDR2 FQNEAQ (reference sequence). The CDR3 has 15 amino acids. The CDR3 protein is CASSSVREGHQPQHF.

The chain carries TRBV25-1 and TRBJ2-2. The germline gives CDR1 MGHDK, CDR2 SYGVNS. The CDR3 consists of 13 residues. The CDR3 sequence is CASSEYITGELFF.

V usage is TRBV28 and J usage is TRBJ2-7; TCRdb returns TRBD2, unconfirmable since there is no DNA. This CDR3 is 15 amino acids long. CDR1 and CDR2 from the germline V gene are MDHEN and SYDVKM. CDR3: CASSSPNSGGYEQYF.

The chain links TRBV15 to TRBJ2-7; the TCRdb D gene call, TRBD1, has no DNA to confirm it. Per germline, CDR1 LNHNV and CDR2 YYDKDF (reference sequence). The CDR3 extends over 17 amino acids. CDR3 protein: CATSRDPPRDRLYEQYF.

The chain employs TRBV7-2 and TRBJ2-1; TCRdb's D gene call, TRBD1, goes unchecked for lack of DNA. The CDR3 is made up of 14 amino acids. CDR1 SGHTA and CDR2 FQGNSA come from the germline V gene. CDR3 sequence reads: CASTPSGVRYEQFF.

V usage is TRBV6-6 and J usage is TRBJ2-3; checking the TCRdb D call of TRBD1 is not possible without DNA. Germline lookup yields CDR1 MNHNY and CDR2 SVGAGI (reference sequence). This CDR3 has 12 residues. CDR3 loop: CASSPTGDTQYF.

The CDR3 spells CASSPPTDRAEQYF. The chain has TRBV18 and TRBJ2-7; the D call from TCRdb, TRBD1, cannot be confirmed without DNA. CDR1 and CDR2 (germline): KGHSH, LQKENI. The CDR3 spans 14 residues.

This chain uses TRBV29-1 with TRBJ2-1; as DNA is missing, the TRBD1 call by TCRdb cannot be tested. CDR3 size: 16 residues. Germline V lookup: CDR1 SQVTM, CDR2 ANQGSEA. CDR3: CSVGVGQGDTYNEQFF.

This sequence joins TRBV6-6 and TRBJ2-1; the D call from TCRdb, TRBD1, cannot be confirmed without DNA. CDR1 MNHNY and CDR2 SVGAGI come from the germline V gene (reference sequence). The CDR3 spans 11 residues. The CDR3 sequence is CASSPGQEQFF.

The J gene is TRBJ2-1, the V gene TRBV15; TCRdb's D gene call, TRBD2, goes unchecked for lack of DNA. The CDR3 covers 16 residues. Germline loops: CDR1 LNHNV, CDR2 YYDKDF (reference sequence). CDR3 sequence: CATSGALAGGNNEQFF.

The chain joins TRBV4-3 to TRBJ2-2. Germline assignment: CDR1 LGHNA and CDR2 YSLEER. The CDR3 sequence is 17 residues long. CDR3 region: CASSQVVSAWGTGELFF.

The chain couples TRBV20-1 to TRBJ2-7. From germline, CDR1 is DFQATT and CDR2 SNEGSKA (reference sequence). This CDR3 is 12 amino acids long. CDR3 sequence: CSAQRDLYEQYF.

The V gene is TRBV28, the J gene TRBJ2-7; the TRBD1 assignment by TCRdb is unverifiable without DNA. The CDR3 sequence is 14 residues long. CDR1 is MDHEN, CDR2 SYDVKM, per germline. CDR3: CASSLAREPNEQYF.

CDR3 protein: CSATDWTYEQYF. This chain joins TRBV20-1 and TRBJ2-7. Germline-derived CDR1 and CDR2 are DFQATT and SNEGSKA (reference sequence). This CDR3 contains 12 residues.

V usage is TRBV20-1 and J usage is TRBJ2-7. This CDR3 spans 16 amino acids. Germline assignment: CDR1 DFQATT and CDR2 SNEGSKA (reference sequence). CDR3 region: CSARDLLTGINYEQYF.

This chain uses TRBV20-1 with TRBJ2-7. Per the germline V gene, CDR1 is DFQATT and CDR2 is SNEGSKA (reference sequence). CDR3 size: 13 residues. CDR3: CSARPGSSYEQYF.